This T cell receptor (beta chain) was recovered during a study of early T cells in non-severe SARS-CoV-2 infection. The wider study: Whole-blood bulk RNA, unsorted, was sequenced, and chains were unpaired.

The length of the CDR3 is 12 residues. Trimming took off 1 base at V and 4 bases at J, with 4 bases between the two ends. Germline CDR1 SGHVS, CDR2 FQNEAQ. The library protocol tagged individual cDNA molecules with unique molecular identifiers. One entry per CDR3 protein results from TCRdb running MiXCR on the 5' RACE reads. In the table there are tens of thousands of distinct CDR3 sequences, 8.5% to 10% of which are singletons. The clonotype originates from an adult who was a healthcare worker with PCR-confirmed SARS-CoV-2 infection or an uninfected control (not recorded which). Sequenced: whole blood. The chain recombines TRBV7-8 with TRBJ1-2; D is undetermined. CDR3 protein: CASSLGGYGYTF. The CDR3 region has the DNA TGTGCCAGCAGCTTAGGCGGCTATGGCTACACCTTC.